This entry lists 30 T cell receptor beta chains sequenced from one sample in a study of shared clonotypes between healthy human individuals. This table comes from immunoSEQ multiplex PCR, and its TCRdb copy is limited to in-frame clones, with some not included. The table includes millions of clones, approximately 93% detected once. Source material: naive CD4+ T cells from PBMCs. Subset: CD45RA+ positively selected. The source is a man between 18 and 29 years old in good health. Some clones in this sample may be carry-over from other donors' samples.

The J gene is TRBJ2-2, the V gene TRBV4-1; 9 bases fit TRBD2. From germline, CDR1 is MGHRA and CDR2 YSYEKL. CDR3 size: 17 residues. Trimming removed 4 bases from V and 3 bases from J; junction bases left unmatched: 9. Here the CDR3 DNA reads TGCGCCAGCAGCCGAGGACTAGCGCCTTTCGACACCGGGGAGCTGTTTTTT. It specifies CASSRGLAPFDTGELFF.

The chain employs TRBV4-2 and TRBJ2-2; 10 bases agree with TRBD2. CDR3 length: 17 residues. Per the germline V gene, CDR1 is LGHNA and CDR2 is YNFKEQ. The junction had 10 bases not matched to a gene; V was cut back by 3 bases and J by 6 bases. The CDR3 protein is CASSQPEAGGDAGELFF. CDR3 nucleotides: TGTGCCAGCAGCCAGCCGGAAGCGGGAGGGGACGCCGGGGAGCTGTTTTTT.

This sequence joins TRBV5-1 and TRBJ2-1; D may correspond to TRBD1 or TRBD2 (5 bases each). Germline values: CDR1 SGHRS, CDR2 YFSETQ. V lost 1 base and J 5 bases, leaving 13 bases between the germline ends. This CDR3 is 15 amino acids long. This chain's CDR3 is CASSLQGPGDNEQFF. In DNA form, the CDR3 reads TGCGCCAGCAGCTTGCAGGGACCCGGAGACAATGAGCAGTTCTTC.

This chain links TRBV6-4 with TRBJ2-2; TRBD2 agrees at 13 bases. V lost 6 bases to trimming and J lost 4 bases; unmatched junction nucleotides: 5. The CDR3 extends over 16 amino acids. Germline CDR1 is MRHNA and CDR2 is SNTAGT. Written as DNA, the CDR3 is TGTGCCAGCAGCCCCAGGACTAGCGGGAGCACCGGGGAGCTGTTTTTT. Protein: CASSPRTSGSTGELFF.

The rearrangement uses TRBV7-9 and TRBJ2-1; possibly TRBD2 for D (6 bases). V was trimmed by 6 bases and J by 4 bases, leaving 10 bases between them. Per germline, CDR1 SEHNR and CDR2 FQNEAQ (reference sequence). This CDR3 contains 13 residues. The CDR3 region has the DNA TGTGCCAGCAGAAGGGGACTTTACAATGAGCAGTTCTTC. It specifies CASRRGLYNEQFF.

The chain links TRBV5-8 to TRBJ1-2, with D uncertain. Trimming stripped 4 bases from V and 6 bases from J, with 13 bases between. Germline CDR1 and CDR2: SGHTS and YDEGEE. The CDR3 has 13 residues. The chain's CDR3 is CASSTRVSDGYTF. The CDR3 DNA sequence: TGTGCCAGCAGCACCCGGGTTTCGGATGGCTACACCTTC.

In its sample, this clone was seen once. The junction does not match germline at one end; this may be a read error. The V gene is TRBV5-6, the J gene TRBJ2-5; 7 bases line up with TRBD1. Per the germline V gene, CDR1 is SGHDT and CDR2 is YYEEEE. CDR3 length: 13 residues. CDR3: CASSGDSQGTQYF. The CDR3 nucleotides are TGTGCCAGCAGCGGGGACAGCCAAGGGACCCAGTACTTC.

This rearrangement joins TRBV6-1 to TRBJ2-5, with D perhaps matching TRBD2 (5 bases). This CDR3 is built from 14 residues. The V gene's germline CDR1 is MNHNS and CDR2 SASEGT. Trimming took off 6 bases at V and 5 bases at J, with 16 bases between the two ends. CDR3 coding DNA: TGTGCCAGCAGGCGCCACGAGGGTATGGAGACCCAGTACTTC. Translating it yields CASRRHEGMETQYF.

Comments on this clone: Other DNA sequences within the sample encode an identical CDR3. V usage is TRBV5-1 and J usage is TRBJ2-3, with TRBD2 matching 7 bases. V shed 0 bases and J 0 bases; nucleotides not matched to a gene: 4. The length of the CDR3 is 16 residues. Germline assignment: CDR1 SGHRS and CDR2 YFSETQ. The CDR3 nucleotides are TGCGCCAGCAGCTTGGCTCTAGCGGCTAGCACAGATACGCAGTATTTT. As protein: CASSLALAASTDTQYF.

The V gene is TRBV28, the J gene TRBJ1-5; 7 nucleotides match TRBD1. The CDR3 consists of 15 residues. J lost 7 bases, V lost 5 bases, and 11 bases had no gene match. The germline CDR1 and CDR2 sequences are MDHEN and SYDVKM. The CDR3 region has the DNA TGTGCCAGCAGTATAAACAGGGGAGGTATACAGCCCCAGCATTTT. Protein product: CASSINRGGIQPQHF. Full variable domain (remainder filled in from reference TRBV28 and TRBJ1-5): DVKVTQSSRYLVKRTGEKVFLECVQDMDHENMFWYRQDPGLGLRLIYFSYDVKMKEKGDIPEGYSVSREKKERFSLILESASTNQTSMYLCASSINRGGIQPQHFGDGTRLSIL.

The chain uses TRBV18 and TRBJ2-2; the D is unclear. The germline gives CDR1 KGHSH, CDR2 LQKENI. Trimming left V 5 bases short and J 0 bases short, with 4 bases between. The CDR3 covers 13 residues. CDR3 DNA: TGTGCCAGCTCATCGCCGAACACCGGGGAGCTGTTTTTT. Protein: CASSSPNTGELFF.

This clone was seen only once. This chain connects TRBV18 to TRBJ2-3, with D unclear. The CDR3 loop spans 15 amino acids. From germline, CDR1 is KGHSH and CDR2 LQKENI. The ends were cut back, 0 bases at V and 2 bases at J, with 9 bases in the middle. CDR3 DNA: TGTGCCAGCTCACCACCTTCCCGAAACACAGATACGCAGTATTTT. It encodes CASSPPSRNTDTQYF. Variable domain in full (rest from reference TRBV18 and TRBJ2-3): NAGVMQNPRHLVRRRGQEARLRCSPMKGHSHVYWYRQLPEEGLKFMVYLQKENIIDESGMPKERFSAEFPKEGPSILRIQQVVRGDSAAYFCASSPPSRNTDTQYFGPGTRLTVL.

A single count supports this clone. The rearrangement uses TRBV14 and TRBJ2-3; D may be TRBD2 (5 bases). Germline lookup yields CDR1 SGHDN and CDR2 FVKESK. Trimming removed 4 bases from V and 6 bases from J, with 5 bases in between. The CDR3 loop spans 11 amino acids. The CDR3 region is CASSPSDTQYF. CDR3 nucleotides: TGTGCCAGCAGCCCTAGCGATACGCAGTATTTT.

This rearrangement joins TRBV10-2 to TRBJ1-4; D unclear. The CDR3 totals 12 residues. V was pared by 3 bases and J by 11 bases, with 10 bases between. The germline V gene encodes CDR1 WSHSY and CDR2 SAAADI. The CDR3 DNA sequence: TGCGCCAGCAGTGAATTGGCTTTGAAACTGTTTTTT. It yields the protein CASSELALKLFF.

The J gene is TRBJ1-1, the V gene TRBV5-1; perhaps TRBD1 as D (5 bases). This CDR3 is 17 amino acids long. Trimming removed 1 base from V and 0 bases from J, with 16 bases in between. CDR1 is SGHRS and CDR2 is YFSETQ in the germline V gene. DNA of the CDR3: TGCGCCAGCAGCTTGAGGGCGGCAGGGCCTCTGAACACTGAAGCTTTCTTT. Amino acids: CASSLRAAGPLNTEAFF.

DNA of the CDR3: TGCAGCGTTTTTGGGGGGGCCAACGTCCTGACTTTC. Its protein is CSVFGGANVLTF. This chain joins TRBV29-1 and TRBJ2-6; D is unresolved. V lost 5 bases to trimming and J lost 4 bases, with 6 bases between them. Per the germline V gene, CDR1 is SQVTM and CDR2 is ANQGSEA. The CDR3 spans 12 residues.

DNA for the CDR3: TGCGCCAGCAGCATGGACAGGGCGGGGGTGAACACTGAAGCTTTCTTT. Residues: CASSMDRAGVNTEAFF. This chain joins TRBV5-1 and TRBJ1-1, with 8 positions matching TRBD1. The germline CDR1 and CDR2 sequences are SGHRS and YFSETQ. V shed 4 bases, J shed 0 bases, and the junction held 8 bases outside the gene matches. The CDR3 spans 16 residues.

Points on this clone: The sample has other DNA sequences that encode this CDR3 too. The chain couples TRBV20-1 to TRBJ2-1; possible D gene TRBD2, 5 bases. The CDR3 covers 10 residues. Germline V gene data show CDR1 as DFQATT and CDR2 as SNEGSKA (reference sequence). The V end was cut by 5 bases, the J end by 10 bases, with 9 bases between. The CDR3 region has the DNA TGCAGTGCTCTTCGAGGGGAGCAGTTCTTC. Residues: CSALRGEQFF.

This chain uses TRBV5-1 with TRBJ2-1; TRBD2 matches at 11 bases. This CDR3 contains 16 residues. Per germline, CDR1 SGHRS and CDR2 YFSETQ. V dropped 6 bases and J dropped 9; count of bases not matched to a gene: 14. This CDR3 is CASIGGSGRAAGEQFF. Here the CDR3 DNA reads TGCGCCAGCATAGGTGGTAGCGGGAGGGCCGCGGGTGAGCAGTTCTTC.

This chain joins TRBV25-1 and TRBJ2-5; D is undetermined. Germline V CDR1 and CDR2: MGHDK, SYGVNS. V was cut by 6 bases and J by 3 bases, with 17 bases left in between. The length of the CDR3 is 15 residues. CDR3 nucleotides: TGTGCCAGCAGCAACCTAGAGGTACCCGAAGAGACCCAGTACTTC. The encoded protein is CASSNLEVPEETQYF. The whole variable domain, filled in from reference TRBV25-1 and TRBJ2-5, reads EADIYQTPRYLVIGTGKKITLECSQTMGHDKMYWYQQDPGMELHLIHYSYGVNSTEKGDLSSESTVSRIRTEHFPLTLESARPSHTSQYLCASSNLEVPEETQYFGPGTRLLVL.

CDR3 in amino acids: CASSPDGQMNTEAFF. In nucleotides, the CDR3 is TGTGCCAGCAGCCCAGACGGACAGATGAACACTGAAGCTTTCTTT. The rearrangement joins TRBV5-4 to TRBJ1-1, with D maybe TRBD1 (6 bases). The germline V gene encodes CDR1 SGHNT and CDR2 YYREEE (reference sequence). This CDR3 contains 15 residues. V lost 4 bases and J lost 0, with 13 bases in between.

The chain employs TRBV7-9 and TRBJ2-5; 7 nucleotides agree with TRBD2. The CDR3 loop spans 14 amino acids. Germline V gene data show CDR1 as SEHNR and CDR2 as FQNEAQ (reference sequence). Trimming cost V 5 bases and J 4 bases; bases outside gene matches: 7. The CDR3 coding sequence is TGTGCCAGCAGCCCGATGGGGGGGGGAGAGACCCAGTACTTC. This sequence encodes CASSPMGGGETQYF.

The J gene is TRBJ1-5, the V gene TRBV5-5; D is possibly TRBD1 (5 bases). The CDR3 extends over 14 amino acids. Germline V gene sequence: CDR1 SGHKS, CDR2 YYEKEE (reference sequence). Trimming took off 2 bases at V and 5 bases at J, with 11 bases between the two ends. The CDR3 sequence: CASSLDGGDQPQHF. As DNA, the CDR3 is TGTGCCAGCAGCTTAGATGGGGGAGATCAGCCCCAGCATTTT.

The chain combines TRBV28 with TRBJ2-1; TRBD2 is a possible D gene (5 bases). The CDR3 contains 16 residues. V was trimmed by 5 bases and J by 0 bases, leaving 14 bases between them. The germline V gene has CDR1 MDHEN and CDR2 SYDVKM. The CDR3 is CASSALRAHSYNEQFF. CDR3 in DNA: TGTGCCAGCAGTGCCCTGCGGGCACACTCCTACAATGAGCAGTTCTTC.

The DNA of the CDR3 is TGTGCCAGCAGCGGACCCGGGGCAGGGGCGGATCAGCCCCAGCATTTT. Amino acid sequence: CASSGPGAGADQPQHF. The V gene is TRBV5-8, the J gene TRBJ1-5; perhaps TRBD1 as D (6 bases). This CDR3 has 16 amino acids. Trimming removed 4 bases at V and 5 bases at J, with 19 bases between. Germline CDR1 and CDR2: SGHTS and YDEGEE. Drawing the rest from reference TRBV5-8 and TRBJ1-5, the complete variable domain is EAGVTQSPTHLIKTRGQQATLRCSPISGHTSVYWYQQALGLGLQFLLWYDEGEERNRGNFPPRFSGRQFPNYSSELNVNALELEDSALYLCASSGPGAGADQPQHFGDGTRLSIL.

The chain couples TRBV5-1 to TRBJ2-1; 7 nucleotides line up with TRBD2. The CDR3 has 17 amino acids. V shed 3 bases, J shed 0 bases, and the junction held 9 bases outside the gene matches. The germline gives CDR1 SGHRS, CDR2 YFSETQ. The CDR3 reads CASSWSDIAGSYNEQFF. Here the CDR3 DNA reads TGCGCCAGCAGCTGGTCGGACATAGCGGGCTCCTACAATGAGCAGTTCTTC.

V usage is TRBV29-1 and J usage is TRBJ2-7; D might be TRBD1 (7 bases). Germline V gives CDR1 SQVTM, CDR2 ANQGSEA. The V and J ends lost 3 bases and 3 bases respectively, with 12 bases between them. The CDR3 runs to 13 residues. The DNA for the CDR3 is TGCAGCGTTGATGCAGGGGGGAACTACGAGCAGTACTTC. It is translated as CSVDAGGNYEQYF.

The V call is TRBV15, the J call TRBJ2-7, with TRBD2 as a possible D gene (6 bases). V gave up 0 bases and J gave up 3 bases, with 12 bases separating them. This CDR3 contains 15 residues. The germline V gene encodes CDR1 LNHNV and CDR2 YYDKDF (reference sequence). CDR3 sequence: CATSRDPGEGYEQYF. CDR3 DNA: TGTGCCACCAGCAGAGATCCGGGGGAAGGCTACGAGCAGTACTTC.

On this clone: Other DNA sequences of this sample code for an identical CDR3. The chain joins TRBV18 to TRBJ1-5; D gene uncertain. Trimming left V 1 base short and J 6 bases short, with 7 bases between. Germline lookup yields CDR1 KGHSH and CDR2 LQKENI. The CDR3 totals 13 residues. The DNA for the CDR3 is TGTGCCAGCTCACCACTTGGAGGTCAGCCCCAGCATTTT. Translated: CASSPLGGQPQHF.

This clone was detected once. The chain is built from TRBV5-1 and TRBJ2-1; TRBD2 aligns across 15 bases. The CDR3 consists of 17 residues. From germline, CDR1 is SGHRS and CDR2 YFSETQ. J lost 9 bases, V lost 0 bases, and 7 bases had no gene match. CDR3 protein: CASSLVGGLAGGSEQFF. CDR3 DNA sequence: TGCGCCAGCAGCTTGGTAGGGGGACTAGCGGGAGGTAGTGAGCAGTTCTTC.